A single sample gave rise to the 7 T cell receptor beta chains below, sequenced in a study of blood T cell repertoires in COVID-19. Produced via immunoSEQ multiplex PCR; TCRdb's table is partial and in-frame only. The sample carries approximately 46,000 clones, around 81% recorded once. Specimen: peripheral blood. Receptor source: a woman of 80 years or more with COVID-19, enrolled during active disease.

On this clone itself: This may stem from a read error, because a much larger clone lies one nucleotide away. The V call is TRBV7-9, the J call TRBJ2-7, with 8 nucleotides matching TRBD1. There are 14 residues in the CDR3. With 5 bases clipped from V and 5 bases from J, the junction kept 8 bases outside the gene matches. Per germline, CDR1 SEHNR and CDR2 FQNEAQ (reference sequence). The CDR3 DNA follows: TGTGCCAGCAGCCCCGGGACAGGAACCCACGAGCAGTACTTC. It specifies CASSPGTGTHEQYF.

This clone was detected only once. The chain links TRBV7-2 to TRBJ1-3; 7 bases are a match to TRBD1. Trimming removed 4 bases from V and 2 bases from J; junction bases left unmatched: 2. Germline V gene sequence: CDR1 SGHTA, CDR2 FQGNSA. The CDR3 spans 14 residues. CDR3 coding DNA: TGTGCCAGCAGCTCCGGGACAGCTGGAAACACCATATATTTT. As protein: CASSSGTAGNTIYF. The variable domain in full, with the rest retrieved from reference TRBV7-2 and TRBJ1-3, is GAGVSQSPSNKVTEKGKDVELRCDPISGHTALYWYRQSLGQGLEFLIYFQGNSAPDKSGLPSDRFSAERTGGSVSTLTIQRTQQEDSAVYLCASSSGTAGNTIYFGEGSWLTVV.

The chain combines TRBV6-2 or TRBV6-3 with TRBJ1-2, with 10 bases that match TRBD1. Germline CDR1 MNHEY, CDR2 SVGEGT. J lost 4 bases, V lost 2 bases, and 1 base had no gene match. The CDR3 covers 14 residues. CDR3 sequence (DNA): TGTGCCAGCAGTTACGGGACAGGGGCCTATGGCTACACCTTC. Protein product: CASSYGTGAYGYTF.

J is TRBJ2-7 and V is TRBV9; maybe TRBD1 (6 bases). The V gene's germline CDR1 is SGDLS and CDR2 YYNGEE. The CDR3 contains 15 residues. Trimming took off 0 bases at V and 4 bases at J, with 14 bases between the two ends. Here the CDR3 reads CASSVGAGAGYEQYF. CDR3 coding DNA: TGTGCCAGCAGCGTAGGAGCAGGGGCAGGATACGAGCAGTACTTC.

V gene TRBV2 combines with J gene TRBJ1-5; D remains unclear. The CDR3 has 13 residues. Between the trimmed V and J ends, which lost 4 bases and 4 bases, there was a span of 8 bases. CDR1 is SNHLY, CDR2 FYNNEI, per germline. The CDR3 sequence: CASSVYQNQPQHF. The CDR3, as DNA: TGTGCCAGCAGTGTTTATCAGAATCAGCCCCAGCATTTT.

This rearrangement joins TRBV7-9 to TRBJ1-4; D uncertain. V was shortened by 1 base and J by 5 bases, with 11 bases between the two germline ends. Germline V gene sequence: CDR1 SEHNR, CDR2 FQNEAQ (reference sequence). The CDR3 totals 15 residues. The CDR3 region has the DNA TGTGCCAGCAGCTTAGGAGCGGTGGCAAATGAAAAACTGTTTTTT. Protein sequence: CASSLGAVANEKLFF.

This chain uses TRBV5-4 with TRBJ2-3, with 16 bases matching TRBD2. The trim removed 3 bases at V and 1 base at J, leaving 8 bases unmatched. Germline V lookup: CDR1 SGHNT, CDR2 YYREEE (reference sequence). This CDR3 has 19 residues. CDR3 DNA: TGTGCCAGCAGCTACCCTGGGGGACTAGCGGGAGGGCGCACAGATACGCAGTATTTT. It translates to CASSYPGGLAGGRTDTQYF. The entire variable domain, with the rest obtained from reference TRBV5-4 and TRBJ2-3, is as follows: ETGVTQSPTHLIKTRGQQVTLRCSSQSGHNTVSWYQQALGQGPQFIFQYYREEENGRGNFPPRFSGLQFPNYSSELNVNALELDDSALYLCASSYPGGLAGGRTDTQYFGPGTRLTVL.